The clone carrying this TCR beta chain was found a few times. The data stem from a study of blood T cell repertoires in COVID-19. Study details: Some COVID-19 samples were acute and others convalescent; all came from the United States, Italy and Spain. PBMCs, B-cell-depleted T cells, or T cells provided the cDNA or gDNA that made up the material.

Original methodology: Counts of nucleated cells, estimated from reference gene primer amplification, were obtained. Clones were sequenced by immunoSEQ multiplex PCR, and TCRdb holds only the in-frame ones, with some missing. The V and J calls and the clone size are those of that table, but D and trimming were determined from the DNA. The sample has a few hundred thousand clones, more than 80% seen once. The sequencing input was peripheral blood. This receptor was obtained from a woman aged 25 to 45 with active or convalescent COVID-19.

The CDR3 DNA sequence: TGTGCCAGCAGCTGGGACAAAATGCAAGGCTACACCTTC. This gives the protein CASSWDKMQGYTF. The chain joins TRBV7-8 to TRBJ1-2; possibly TRBD1 for D (6 bases). The CDR3 is 13 amino acids. The germline V gene encodes CDR1 SGHVS and CDR2 FQNEAQ. Trimming stripped 4 bases from V and 8 bases from J, with 14 bases between.